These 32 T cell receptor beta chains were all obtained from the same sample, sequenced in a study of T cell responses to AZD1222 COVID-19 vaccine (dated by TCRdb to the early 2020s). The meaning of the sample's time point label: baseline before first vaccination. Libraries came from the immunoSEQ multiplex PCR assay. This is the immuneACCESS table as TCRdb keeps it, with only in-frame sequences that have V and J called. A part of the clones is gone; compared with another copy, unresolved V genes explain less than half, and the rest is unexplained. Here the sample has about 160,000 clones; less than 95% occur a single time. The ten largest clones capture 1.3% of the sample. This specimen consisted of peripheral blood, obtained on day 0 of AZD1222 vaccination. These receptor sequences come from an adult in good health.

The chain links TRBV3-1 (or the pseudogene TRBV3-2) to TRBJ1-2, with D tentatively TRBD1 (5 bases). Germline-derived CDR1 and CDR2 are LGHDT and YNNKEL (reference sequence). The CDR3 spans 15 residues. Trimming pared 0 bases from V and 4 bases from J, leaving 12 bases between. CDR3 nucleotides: TGTGCCAGCAGCCAAGATGTACAGGCCGGCTATGGCTACACCTTC. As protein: CASSQDVQAGYGYTF.

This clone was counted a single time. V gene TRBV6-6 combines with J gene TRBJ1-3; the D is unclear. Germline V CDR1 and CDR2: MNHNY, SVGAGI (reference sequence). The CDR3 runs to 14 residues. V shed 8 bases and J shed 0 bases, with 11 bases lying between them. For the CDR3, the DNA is TGTGCCAGCCTTTCCTGGATCTCTGGAAACACCATATATTTT. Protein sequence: CASLSWISGNTIYF.

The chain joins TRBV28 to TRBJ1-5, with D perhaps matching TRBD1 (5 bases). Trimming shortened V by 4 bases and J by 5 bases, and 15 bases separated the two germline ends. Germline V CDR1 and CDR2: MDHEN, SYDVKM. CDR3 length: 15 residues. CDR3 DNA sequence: TGTGCCAGCAGTTCACCTGGGGGGGAGGATCAGCCCCAGCATTTT. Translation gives CASSSPGGEDQPQHF.

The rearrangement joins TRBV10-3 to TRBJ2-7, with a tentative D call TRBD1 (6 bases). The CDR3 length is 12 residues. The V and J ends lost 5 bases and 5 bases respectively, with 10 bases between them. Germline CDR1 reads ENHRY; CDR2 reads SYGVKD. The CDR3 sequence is CAISNRAHEQYV. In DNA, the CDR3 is TGTGCCATCAGTAACAGGGCCCACGAGCAGTACGTC.

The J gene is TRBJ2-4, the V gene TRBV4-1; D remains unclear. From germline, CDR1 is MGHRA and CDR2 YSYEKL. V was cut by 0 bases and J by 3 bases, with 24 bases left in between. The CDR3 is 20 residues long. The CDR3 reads CASSQEVTRGRVDLKNIQYF. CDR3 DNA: TGCGCCAGCAGCCAAGAAGTAACCCGCGGTAGGGTGGATCTCAAAAACATTCAGTACTTC.

The CDR3: CASSLGLASYNEQFF. CDR3 in DNA: TGTGCCAGCAGCTTGGGACTAGCATCCTACAATGAGCAGTTCTTC. The chain recombines TRBV5-6 with TRBJ2-1; 7 nucleotides match TRBD2. From germline, CDR1 is SGHDT and CDR2 YYEEEE. J gave up 1 base and V 0 bases, and 1 base lay outside the gene matches. The CDR3 consists of 15 residues.

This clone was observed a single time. The CDR3 sequence: CASSQDRLNYGYTF. DNA for the CDR3: TGCGCCAGCAGCCAAGACAGGCTTAACTATGGCTACACCTTC. The chain recombines TRBV4-1 with TRBJ1-2, with D unclear. Germline loops: CDR1 MGHRA, CDR2 YSYEKL. V dropped 0 bases and J dropped 1 base, with 6 bases sitting between them. CDR3 length: 14 amino acids.

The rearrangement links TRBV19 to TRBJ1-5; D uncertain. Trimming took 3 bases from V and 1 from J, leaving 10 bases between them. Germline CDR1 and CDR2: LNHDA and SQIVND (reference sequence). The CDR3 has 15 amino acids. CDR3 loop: CASSIGGESNQPQHF. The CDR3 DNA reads TGTGCCAGTAGTATTGGCGGGGAGAGCAATCAGCCCCAGCATTTT.

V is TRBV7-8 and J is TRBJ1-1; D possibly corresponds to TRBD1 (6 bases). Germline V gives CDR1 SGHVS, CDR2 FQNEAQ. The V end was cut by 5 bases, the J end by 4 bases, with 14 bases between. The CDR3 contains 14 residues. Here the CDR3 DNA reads TGTGCCAGCAGCGCCGTGAGGGGGGCCACTGAAGCTTTCTTT. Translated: CASSAVRGATEAFF.

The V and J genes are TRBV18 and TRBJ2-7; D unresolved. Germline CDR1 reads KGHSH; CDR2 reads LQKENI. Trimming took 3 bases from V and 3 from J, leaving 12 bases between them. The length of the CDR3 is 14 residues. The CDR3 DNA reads TGTGCCAGCTCACCGACGCTCCAACTCTACGAGCAGTACGTC. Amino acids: CASSPTLQLYEQYV.

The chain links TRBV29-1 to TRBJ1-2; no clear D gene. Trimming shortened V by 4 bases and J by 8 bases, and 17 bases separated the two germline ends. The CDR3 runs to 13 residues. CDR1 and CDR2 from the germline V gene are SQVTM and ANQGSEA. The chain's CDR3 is CSVGEEGLWGYTF. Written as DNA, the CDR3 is TGCAGCGTTGGGGAGGAGGGTCTATGGGGCTACACCTTC.

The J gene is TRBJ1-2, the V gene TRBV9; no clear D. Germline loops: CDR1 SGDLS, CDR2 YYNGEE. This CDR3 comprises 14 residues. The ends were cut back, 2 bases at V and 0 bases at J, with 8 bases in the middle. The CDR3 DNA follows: TGTGCCAGCAGCGTCACAGATACTAACTATGGCTACACCTTC. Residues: CASSVTDTNYGYTF.

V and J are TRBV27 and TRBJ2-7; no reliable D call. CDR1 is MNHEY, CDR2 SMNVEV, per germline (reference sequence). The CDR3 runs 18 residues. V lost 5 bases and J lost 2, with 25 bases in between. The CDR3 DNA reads TGTGCCAGCAGTCCTTTACCTCCCTTATACCGCTCCGCCTACGAGCAGTACGTC. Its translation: CASSPLPPLYRSAYEQYV.

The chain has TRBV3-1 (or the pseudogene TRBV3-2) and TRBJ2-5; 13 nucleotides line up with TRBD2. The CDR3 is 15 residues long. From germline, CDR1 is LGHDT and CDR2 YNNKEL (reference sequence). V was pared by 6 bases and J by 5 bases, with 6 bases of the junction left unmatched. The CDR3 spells CASSWTSGGRETQYF. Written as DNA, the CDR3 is TGTGCCAGCAGTTGGACTAGCGGGGGTCGGGAGACCCAGTACTTC.

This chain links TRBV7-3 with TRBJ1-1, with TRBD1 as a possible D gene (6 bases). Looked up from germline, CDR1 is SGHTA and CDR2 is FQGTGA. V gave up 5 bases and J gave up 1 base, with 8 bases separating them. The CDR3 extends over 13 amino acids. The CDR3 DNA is TGTGCCAGCAGCGAGGACAGGAACACTGAAGCTTTCTTT. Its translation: CASSEDRNTEAFF.

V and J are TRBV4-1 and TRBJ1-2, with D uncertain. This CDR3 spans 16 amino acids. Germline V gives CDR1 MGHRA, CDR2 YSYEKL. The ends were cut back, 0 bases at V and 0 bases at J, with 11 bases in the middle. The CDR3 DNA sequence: TGCGCCAGCAGCCAAGATCCGATAAGTGCTAACTATGGCTACACCTTC. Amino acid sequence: CASSQDPISANYGYTF.

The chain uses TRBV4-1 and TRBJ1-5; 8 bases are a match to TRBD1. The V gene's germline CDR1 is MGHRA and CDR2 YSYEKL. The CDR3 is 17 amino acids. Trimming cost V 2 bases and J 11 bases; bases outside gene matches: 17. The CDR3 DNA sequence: TGCGCCAGCAGCCAACGATTAATCGGACAGGGTCCCAATTCCCAGCATTTT. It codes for CASSQRLIGQGPNSQHF.

The CDR3 sequence: CASSLEQGYEQYV. Here the CDR3 DNA reads TGTGCCAGCAGCTTAGAACAGGGTTACGAGCAGTACGTC. J is TRBJ2-7 and V is TRBV13; D possibly corresponds to TRBD1 (6 bases). Between the trimmed V and J ends, which lost 1 base and 4 bases, there was a span of 8 bases. Germline CDR1 PRHDT, CDR2 FYEKMQ (reference sequence). This CDR3 is built from 13 residues.

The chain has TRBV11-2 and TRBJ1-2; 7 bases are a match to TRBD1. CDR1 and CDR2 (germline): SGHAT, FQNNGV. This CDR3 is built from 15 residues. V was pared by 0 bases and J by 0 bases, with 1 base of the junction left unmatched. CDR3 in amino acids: CASSLETGTNYGYTF. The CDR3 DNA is TGTGCCAGCAGCTTAGAGACAGGGACTAACTATGGCTACACCTTC. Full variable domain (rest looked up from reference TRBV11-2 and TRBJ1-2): EAGVAQSPRYKIIEKRQSVAFWCNPISGHATLYWYQQILGQGPKLLIQFQNNGVVDDSQLPKDRFSAERLKGVDSTLKIQPAKLEDSAVYLCASSLETGTNYGYTFGSGTRLTVV.

The DNA of the CDR3 is TGTGCCAGCAGCGCGGGGTGGGCTAGCGGGAGTACAGATACGCAGTATTTT. Translated, it gives CASSAGWASGSTDTQYF. This chain joins TRBV9 and TRBJ2-3, with 10 bases aligning to TRBD2. CDR3 length: 17 amino acids. Unmatched junction bases numbered 10, after V lost 3 bases and J lost 3 bases. Germline values: CDR1 SGDLS, CDR2 YYNGEE.

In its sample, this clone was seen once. The CDR3 spells CASSQGAESGGYGYTF. The CDR3 nucleotides read TGTGCCAGCAGCCAAGGCGCCGAAAGCGGGGGATATGGCTACACCTTC. V usage is TRBV3-1 (or the pseudogene TRBV3-2) and J usage is TRBJ1-2, with D maybe TRBD1 (5 bases). V lost 1 base and J lost 5, with 17 bases in between. The CDR3 has 16 residues. The germline V gene encodes CDR1 LGHDT and CDR2 YNNKEL (reference sequence).

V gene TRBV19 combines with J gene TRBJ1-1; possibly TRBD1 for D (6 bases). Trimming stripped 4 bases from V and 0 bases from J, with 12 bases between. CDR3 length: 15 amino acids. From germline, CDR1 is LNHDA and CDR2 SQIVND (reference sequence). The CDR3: CASSTPGTMNTEAFF. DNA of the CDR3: TGTGCCAGTAGTACCCCCGGGACAATGAACACTGAAGCTTTCTTT.

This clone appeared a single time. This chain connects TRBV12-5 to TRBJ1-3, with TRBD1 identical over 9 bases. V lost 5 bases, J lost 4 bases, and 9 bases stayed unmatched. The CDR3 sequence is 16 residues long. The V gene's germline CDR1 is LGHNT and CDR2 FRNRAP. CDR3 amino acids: CASGALQGAGGNTIYF. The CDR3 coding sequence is TGTGCTAGTGGTGCCCTACAGGGGGCGGGAGGAAACACCATATATTTT.

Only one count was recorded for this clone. In DNA, the CDR3 is TGTGCCAGCAGCTTTGGACAGAACTATGGCTACACCTTC. Protein sequence: CASSFGQNYGYTF. The rearrangement joins TRBV5-6 to TRBJ1-2; the D gene is possibly TRBD1 (6 bases). With 2 bases removed from V and 2 bases from J, the gap between germline ends came to 7 bases. The CDR3 runs 13 residues. Germline V gene sequence: CDR1 SGHDT, CDR2 YYEEEE.

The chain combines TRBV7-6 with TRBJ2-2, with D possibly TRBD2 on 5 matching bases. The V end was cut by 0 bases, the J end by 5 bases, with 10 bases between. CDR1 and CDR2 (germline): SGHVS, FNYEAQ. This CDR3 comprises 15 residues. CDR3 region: CASSLAPPGTGELFF. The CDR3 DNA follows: TGTGCCAGCAGCTTAGCCCCGCCGGGAACCGGGGAGCTGTTTTTT.

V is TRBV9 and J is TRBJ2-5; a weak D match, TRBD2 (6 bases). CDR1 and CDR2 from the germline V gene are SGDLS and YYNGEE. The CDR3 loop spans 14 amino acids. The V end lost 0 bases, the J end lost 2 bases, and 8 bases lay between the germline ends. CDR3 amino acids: CASSVGGRQETQYF. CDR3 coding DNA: TGTGCCAGCAGCGTAGGAGGGAGGCAAGAGACCCAGTACTTC.

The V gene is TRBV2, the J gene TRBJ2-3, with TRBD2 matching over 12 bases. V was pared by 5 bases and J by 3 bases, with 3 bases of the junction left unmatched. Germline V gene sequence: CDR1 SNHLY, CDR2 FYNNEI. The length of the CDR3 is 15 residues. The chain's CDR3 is CASSPSGGATDTQYF. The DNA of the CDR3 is TGTGCCAGCAGTCCTAGCGGGGGGGCAACAGATACGCAGTATTTT.

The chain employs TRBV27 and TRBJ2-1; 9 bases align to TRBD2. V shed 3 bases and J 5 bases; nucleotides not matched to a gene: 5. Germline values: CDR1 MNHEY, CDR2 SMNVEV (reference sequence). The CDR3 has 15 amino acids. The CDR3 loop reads CASSFAGGPNNEQFF. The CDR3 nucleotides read TGTGCCAGCAGTTTTGCGGGGGGGCCTAACAATGAGCAGTTCTTC.

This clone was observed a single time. CDR3 DNA sequence: TGTGCCAGCAGTTTCAGTTCCCCTTCCACAGATACGCAGTATTTT. This sequence encodes CASSFSSPSTDTQYF. The chain has TRBV28 and TRBJ2-3; D is uncertain. The CDR3 is made up of 15 amino acids. V was pared by 3 bases and J by 2 bases, with 12 bases between. Germline values: CDR1 MDHEN, CDR2 SYDVKM.

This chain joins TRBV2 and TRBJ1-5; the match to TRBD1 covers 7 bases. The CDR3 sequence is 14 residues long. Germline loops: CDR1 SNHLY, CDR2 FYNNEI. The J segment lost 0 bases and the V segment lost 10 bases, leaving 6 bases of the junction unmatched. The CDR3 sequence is CATKTGNSNQPQHF. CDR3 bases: TGTGCCACCAAGACAGGGAATAGCAATCAGCCCCAGCATTTT.

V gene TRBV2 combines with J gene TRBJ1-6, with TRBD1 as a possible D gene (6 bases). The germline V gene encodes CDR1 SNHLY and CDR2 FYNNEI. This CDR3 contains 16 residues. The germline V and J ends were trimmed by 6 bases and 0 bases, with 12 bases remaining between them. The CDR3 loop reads CASRPDRSSYNSPLHF. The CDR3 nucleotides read TGTGCCAGCAGGCCCGACAGGAGCTCCTATAATTCACCCCTCCACTTT.

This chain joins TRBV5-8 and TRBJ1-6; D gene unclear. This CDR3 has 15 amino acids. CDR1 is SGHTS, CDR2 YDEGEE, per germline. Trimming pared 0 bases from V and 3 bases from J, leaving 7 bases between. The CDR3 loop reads CASSLALIYNSPLHF. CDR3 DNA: TGTGCCAGCAGCTTGGCACTGATCTATAATTCACCCCTCCACTTT. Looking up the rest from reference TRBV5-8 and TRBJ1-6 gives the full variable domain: EAGVTQSPTHLIKTRGQQATLRCSPISGHTSVYWYQQALGLGLQFLLWYDEGEERNRGNFPPRFSGRQFPNYSSELNVNALELEDSALYLCASSLALIYNSPLHFGNGTRLTVT.